This T cell receptor (beta chain) was recovered during a study of blood T cell repertoires in COVID-19. Whole-study context: The United States, Italy and Spain supplied acute and convalescent COVID-19 samples.

Germline V CDR1 and CDR2: LNHDA, SQIVND (reference sequence). The CDR3 is made up of 13 amino acids. V lost 3 bases, J lost 7 bases, and 12 bases lay in between. Source study methods: From reference gene primer amplification, estimates of nucleated cell counts were derived. TCRdb keeps only in-frame clones here, not all; method: immunoSEQ multiplex PCR. V and J calls and clone size follow that table, whereas D and trimming were derived from the DNA. The sample carries about 240,000 clones, around 84% recorded once. Material for sequencing was peripheral blood. This TCR derives from a woman under 30 with acute or convalescent COVID-19. The rearrangement joins TRBV19 to TRBJ2-5; D unclear. CDR3 in amino acids: CASSMSDTRTQYF. The CDR3 DNA is TGTGCCAGTAGTATGTCAGACACGCGGACCCAGTACTTC.